The 30 T cell receptor beta chains in this list originate from one sample, sequenced in a study of regulatory T cells in long-lasting Graves disease. The TCR beta library used iRepertoire HTBI primers with Arm-PCR amplification of CDR3. MiXCR, run by TCRdb on the multiplex PCR reads, gives a single entry per CDR3 protein. The sample comprises about 430,000 distinct CDR3 sequences, around 20% of which are singletons, and approximately 15% rests with the top ten. Time point described: persistent/refractory GD, antithyroid drugs over 5 years with positive TRAb. PBMCs provided the RNA from which the TCR library was made. The sequences come from peripheral blood mononuclear cells (PBMCs), collected when the disease was refractory, from a patient treated with antithyroid drugs. These TCRs come from a female donor with Graves disease.

This clonotype was seen repeatedly, ten times or more. The rearrangement links TRBV11-2 to TRBJ1-2; maybe TRBD1 (5 bases). Deletions cut 4 bases from V and 8 bases from J, with 20 bases between. Germline-derived CDR1 and CDR2 are SGHAT and FQNNGV. CDR3 size: 15 residues. The CDR3 sequence is CASSYSRWGGRGYTF. DNA for the CDR3: TGTGCCAGCAGCTACTCCCGGTGGGGCGGCCGCGGCTACACCTTC. The full variable domain, its missing parts supplied by reference TRBV11-2 and TRBJ1-2, is EAGVAQSPRYKIIEKRQSVAFWCNPISGHATLYWYQQILGQGPKLLIQFQNNGVVDDSQLPKDRFSAERLKGVDSTLKIQPAKLEDSAVYLCASSYSRWGGRGYTFGSGTRLTVV.

This clonotype has only a few counts. This chain uses TRBV29-1 with TRBJ2-7; D gene unclear. V lost 0 bases, J lost 4 bases, and 7 bases lay in between. The CDR3 spans 12 residues. Germline V gene data show CDR1 as SQVTM and CDR2 as ANQGSEA. The CDR3 here is CSVEDLTYEQYF. The DNA for the CDR3 is TGCAGCGTTGAAGATCTCACATACGAGCAGTACTTC.

The chain is built from TRBV5-1 and TRBJ2-1, with D hard to call. From germline, CDR1 is SGHRS and CDR2 YFSETQ. The germline V and J ends were trimmed by 0 bases and 6 bases, with 13 bases remaining between them. The CDR3 is 15 residues long. This chain's CDR3 is CASSLESAGANEQFF. The CDR3 nucleotides are TGCGCCAGCAGCTTGGAATCCGCAGGAGCCAATGAGCAGTTCTTC.

The chain links TRBV9 to TRBJ2-1; 10 bases match TRBD2. Per the germline V gene, CDR1 is SGDLS and CDR2 is YYNGEE. Trimming removed 5 bases from V and 9 bases from J; junction bases left unmatched: 8. The CDR3 is made up of 14 amino acids. CDR3 protein: CASRESAGGGEQFF. DNA for the CDR3: TGTGCCAGCAGAGAATCAGCGGGGGGGGGTGAGCAGTTCTTC.

The chain combines TRBV5-1 with TRBJ2-2; perhaps TRBD2 as D (5 bases). Germline values: CDR1 SGHRS, CDR2 YFSETQ. The ends were cut back, 0 bases at V and 1 base at J, with 7 bases in the middle. This CDR3 region has 15 residues. The CDR3 nucleotides are TGCGCCAGCAGCTTGGGAAGCGGGAACACCGGGGAGCTGTTTTTT. Protein sequence: CASSLGSGNTGELFF.

The chain combines TRBV2 with TRBJ2-1, with TRBD2 matching over 13 bases. The germline V gene has CDR1 SNHLY and CDR2 FYNNEI. V lost 7 bases, J lost 7 bases, and 10 bases stayed unmatched. The length of the CDR3 is 16 residues. In nucleotides, the CDR3 is TGTGCCAGCATTCGGACTAGCGGGGGCTTAGGTAATGAGCAGTTCTTC. This encodes CASIRTSGGLGNEQFF.

This clonotype was seen at least ten times. The CDR3 here is CASSLGQGVFF. Written as DNA, the CDR3 is TGTGCCAGCAGTCTAGGGCAGGGAGTTTTCTTT. The rearrangement uses TRBV28 and TRBJ1-1; tentatively, D is TRBD1 (5 bases). The CDR3 runs to 11 residues. CDR1 is MDHEN, CDR2 SYDVKM, per germline. V shed 5 bases and J shed 13 bases, with 14 bases lying between them.

This clonotype showed up just a few times. This chain connects TRBV12-5 to TRBJ2-1; TRBD2 matches 13 bases. The length of the CDR3 is 16 residues. Germline V lookup: CDR1 LGHNT, CDR2 FRNRAP. Losses at the gene ends were 5 bases for V and 9 bases for J; bases not matched to a gene: 10. The CDR3 DNA follows: TGTGCTAGTGGTGCCTCCGGGACTAGCGGGAAGGGTGAGCAGTTCTTC. Protein: CASGASGTSGKGEQFF.

This clonotype was seen only a few times. The chain carries TRBV18 and TRBJ2-7; either TRBD1 or TRBD2 may supply D (5 bases each). Trimming took off 0 bases at V and 3 bases at J, with 9 bases between the two ends. The germline V gene has CDR1 KGHSH and CDR2 LQKENI. The CDR3 totals 14 residues. CDR3 sequence: CASSPPGDHYEQYF. The CDR3 nucleotides read TGTGCCAGCTCACCACCGGGGGACCACTACGAGCAGTACTTC.

There are many counts of this clonotype. V and J are TRBV20-1 and TRBJ2-7; either TRBD1 or TRBD2 may supply D (5 bases each). Germline V CDR1 and CDR2: DFQATT, SNEGSKA (reference sequence). The CDR3 loop spans 14 amino acids. Trimming took 0 bases from V and 2 from J, leaving 11 bases between them. The CDR3 bases are TGCAGTGCTAGAGATCGGCAGGGAGCCTACGAGCAGTACTTC. It specifies CSARDRQGAYEQYF.

This clonotype was counted at least ten times. The V gene is TRBV11-2, the J gene TRBJ1-4; tentative D call: TRBD1 (6 bases). Germline CDR1 reads SGHAT; CDR2 reads FQNNGV. This CDR3 has 15 amino acids. The ends were cut back, 5 bases at V and 1 base at J, with 11 bases in the middle. DNA of the CDR3: TGTGCCAGCAGCCCGAAGACAGGAACTAATGAAAAACTGTTTTTT. This codes for CASSPKTGTNEKLFF.

This clonotype has only a few counts. CDR3 protein: CASSRRTGVESPLHF. As DNA, the CDR3 is TGTGCCAGCAGCCGCCGGACAGGGGTTGAGTCACCCCTCCACTTT. J is TRBJ1-6 and V is TRBV4-2; 9 bases are a match to TRBD1. This CDR3 is built from 15 residues. V dropped 4 bases and J dropped 10; count of bases not matched to a gene: 8. The V gene's germline CDR1 is LGHNA and CDR2 YNFKEQ.

This chain uses TRBV5-4 with TRBJ2-2; a weak D match, TRBD1 (5 bases). The CDR3 consists of 13 residues. Trimming shortened V by 9 bases and J by 5 bases, and 14 bases separated the two germline ends. Germline CDR1 and CDR2: SGHNT and YYREEE (reference sequence). The chain's CDR3 is CATTQGSTGELFF. Written as DNA, the CDR3 is TGTGCCACCACTCAGGGTAGTACCGGGGAGCTGTTTTTT.

This clonotype showed up many times. V and J are TRBV5-1 and TRBJ1-5, with D uncertain. The ends were cut back, 4 bases at V and 7 bases at J, with 12 bases in the middle. In germline, CDR1 is SGHRS, CDR2 YFSETQ. The CDR3 sequence is 13 residues long. The CDR3 loop is CASSLDPQQPQHF. The CDR3 region has the DNA TGCGCCAGCAGCCTGGACCCTCAGCAGCCCCAGCATTTT.

This clonotype was picked up a small number of times. This chain connects TRBV20-1 to TRBJ2-7; D not certain. CDR3 size: 13 residues. Trimming removed 0 bases at V and 3 bases at J, with 9 bases between. Germline CDR1 and CDR2: DFQATT and SNEGSKA (reference sequence). The CDR3 here is CSARDQRSYEQYF. In nucleotides, the CDR3 is TGCAGTGCTAGAGATCAGCGAAGCTACGAGCAGTACTTC.

The chain is built from TRBV19 and TRBJ1-5; TRBD1 agrees at 7 bases. The CDR3 consists of 18 residues. The germline gives CDR1 LNHDA, CDR2 SQIVND (reference sequence). Germline trimming cut 0 bases from V and 5 bases from J; bases unmatched to any gene: 13. The CDR3 region is CASSIDTLNRGYHQPQHF. Written as DNA, the CDR3 is TGTGCCAGTAGTATAGATACTTTAAACAGGGGATACCATCAGCCCCAGCATTTT.

This clonotype appeared many times. CDR3 sequence reads: CATSSLGQINEKLFF. The DNA for the CDR3 is TGTGCCACCAGCTCCTTGGGACAGATAAATGAAAAACTGTTTTTT. This sequence joins TRBV15 and TRBJ1-4; TRBD1 matches at 7 bases. This CDR3 contains 15 residues. V gave up 5 bases and J gave up 5 bases; unmatched junction bases: 8. Germline CDR1 and CDR2: LNHNV and YYDKDF (reference sequence).

Details on this clonotype: A much larger clone is a single base away; this may be a read error. The chain uses TRBV20-1 and TRBJ1-1; D possibly corresponds to TRBD1 (6 bases). CDR1 and CDR2 (germline): DFQATT, SNEGSKA (reference sequence). Trimming removed 3 bases from V and 1 base from J, with 24 bases in between. This CDR3 has 18 amino acids. CDR3 protein: CSARGPDRRESQNTEAFF. The DNA of the CDR3 is TGCAGTGCTAGGGGGCCCGACAGGCGCGAATCGCAGAACACTGAAGCTTTCTTT.

In this sample, this clonotype turned up many times. The V gene is TRBV3-1, the J gene TRBJ1-2; TRBD1 might be the D (5 bases). This CDR3 region has 14 residues. CDR1 LGHDT and CDR2 YNNKEL come from the germline V gene (reference sequence). The V end lost 5 bases, the J end lost 4 bases, and 14 bases lay between the germline ends. For the CDR3, the DNA is TGTGCCAGCAGCGGGGGACTTGGCAGCTATGGCTACACCTTC. It specifies CASSGGLGSYGYTF.

This clonotype turned up a few times. V usage is TRBV28 and J usage is TRBJ2-6; D may match TRBD1 or TRBD2 (6 bases each). V shed 2 bases and J shed 0 bases, with 17 bases lying between them. The CDR3 loop spans 19 amino acids. Germline V gene sequence: CDR1 MDHEN, CDR2 SYDVKM. The DNA for the CDR3 is TGTGCCAGCAGTTTAATCCTATCCGAGGGGGGCTCTGGGGCCAACGTCCTGACTTTC. Translated: CASSLILSEGGSGANVLTF.

This clonotype was recorded many times. CDR3 in DNA: TGTGCCAGCAGACCCACAGGGGCGAACACCGGGGAGCTGTTTTTT. Translated: CASRPTGANTGELFF. J is TRBJ2-2 and V is TRBV6-1; 7 positions match TRBD1. V shed 6 bases, J shed 0 bases, and the junction held 4 bases outside the gene matches. The CDR3 loop spans 15 amino acids. CDR1 MNHNS and CDR2 SASEGT come from the germline V gene.

The V and J genes are TRBV5-1 and TRBJ1-2, with D perhaps TRBD1 (6 bases). V was trimmed by 3 bases and J by 8 bases, leaving 17 bases between them. The CDR3 has 14 amino acids. Looked up from germline, CDR1 is SGHRS and CDR2 is YFSETQ. In DNA form, the CDR3 reads TGCGCCAGCAGCTCCCTTGAGGGGGTTCAGGGCTACACCTTC. It specifies CASSSLEGVQGYTF.

Comment on this clonotype: A read error may be the cause here, since a much bigger clone is one base away. The V call is TRBV20-1, the J call TRBJ2-5; D is perhaps TRBD2 (7 bases). CDR1 and CDR2 (germline): DFQATT, SNEGSKA (reference sequence). CDR3 length equals 14 residues. V was cut by 3 bases and J by 5 bases, with 16 bases left in between. The CDR3 DNA reads TGCAGTGCTAGCCCACGGGGGGCGAGGGAGACCCAGTACTTC. Its protein product is CSASPRGARETQYF.

A remark on this clonotype: This may come from a read error, since a much larger clone is one base off. The chain carries TRBV28 and TRBJ2-6; 8 bases agree with TRBD2. Germline V lookup: CDR1 MDHEN, CDR2 SYDVKM. The CDR3 loop spans 17 amino acids. The CDR3 loop is CASSFPSAGGGASVLTF. The CDR3 bases are TGTGCCAGCAGTTTTCCCTCGGCGGGAGGTGGGGCCAGCGTCCTGACTTTC.

In this sample, this clonotype turned up many times. The V gene is TRBV28, the J gene TRBJ1-1; 8 positions match TRBD1. The CDR3 loop spans 12 amino acids. Germline assignment: CDR1 MDHEN and CDR2 SYDVKM. J lost 8 bases, V lost 3 bases, and 2 bases had no gene match. CDR3 nucleotides: TGTGCCAGCAGTTTGGACAGGGTGGAAGCTTTCTTT. It encodes CASSLDRVEAFF. The full variable domain, in which reference TRBV28 and TRBJ1-1 provide the parts outside the CDR3, is DVKVTQSSRYLVKRTGEKVFLECVQDMDHENMFWYRQDPGLGLRLIYFSYDVKMKEKGDIPEGYSVSREKKERFSLILESASTNQTSMYLCASSLDRVEAFFGQGTRLTVV.

The chain couples TRBV19 to TRBJ1-2; 8 nucleotides agree with TRBD1. The germline V gene encodes CDR1 LNHDA and CDR2 SQIVND (reference sequence). The CDR3 extends over 14 amino acids. V gave up 3 bases and J gave up 5 bases; unmatched junction bases: 5. The CDR3 here is CASSIGQGEYGYTF. Written as DNA, the CDR3 is TGTGCCAGTAGTATCGGACAGGGAGAGTATGGCTACACCTTC. The full variable domain, with the rest looked up from reference TRBV19 and TRBJ1-2, is DGGITQSPKYLFRKEGQNVTLSCEQNLNHDAMYWYRQDPGQGLRLIYYSQIVNDFQKGDIAEGYSVSREKKESFPLTVTSAQKNPTAFYLCASSIGQGEYGYTFGSGTRLTVV.

This clonotype has at least ten counts. This chain connects TRBV6-2 or TRBV6-3 to TRBJ1-5, with 9 nucleotides matching TRBD1. Germline V lookup: CDR1 MNHEY, CDR2 SVGEGT. CDR3 length equals 15 residues. V shed 5 bases, J shed 1 base, and the junction held 3 bases outside the gene matches. CDR3 amino acids: CASSATGGSNQPQHF. The CDR3 DNA is TGTGCCAGCAGTGCTACAGGGGGCAGCAATCAGCCCCAGCATTTT.

V gene TRBV7-9 combines with J gene TRBJ2-7, with D perhaps TRBD1 (5 bases). This CDR3 has 13 amino acids. Germline V lookup: CDR1 SEHNR, CDR2 FQNEAQ (reference sequence). Trimming took off 1 base at V and 9 bases at J, with 13 bases between the two ends. CDR3 coding DNA: TGTGCCAGCAGCTTAGGACAGATGATTGGGCAGTACTTC. Protein: CASSLGQMIGQYF.

The table lists this clonotype with a few counts. V and J are TRBV5-1 and TRBJ2-5; 8 bases agree with TRBD2. Germline V CDR1 and CDR2: SGHRS, YFSETQ. This CDR3 has 18 amino acids. V shed 3 bases, J shed 4 bases, and the junction held 17 bases outside the gene matches. CDR3 in amino acids: CASSSEGSSGFPRETQYF. CDR3 nucleotide sequence: TGCGCCAGCAGCTCGGAGGGGTCTAGCGGGTTCCCTAGAGAGACCCAGTACTTC.

Written as DNA, the CDR3 is TGTGCCGGCTACGAGCAGTACTTC. It codes for CAGYEQYF. V and J are TRBV5-6 and TRBJ2-7; D gene uncertain. Per germline, CDR1 SGHDT and CDR2 YYEEEE. Trimming took off 10 bases at V and 3 bases at J, with 2 bases between the two ends. The CDR3 extends over 8 amino acids.